The table lists the clone carrying this T cell receptor (beta chain) with many counts. Its specificity is unknown. These data originate in a study of CD8 T cells in ankylosing spondylitis. Whole-study findings and limits: Eight or nine highly homologous variants made up a TCR beta motif that seemed to typify ankylosing spondylitis blood. Clones tied to disease were said to be significantly enriched in matched ankylosing spondylitis synovial fluid. CD8+ by phenotype, disease-linked clones were relatively rare in peripheral blood.

TCRdb reanalysed the 5' RACE reads using MiXCR and keeps one entry per CDR3 protein. This sample has some 840,000 distinct CDR3 sequences, with over 9.5% found just once. The CDR3 consists of 15 residues. Trimming pared 6 bases from V and 4 bases from J, leaving 21 bases between. The germline gives CDR1 SQVTM, CDR2 ANQGSEA. The sequence was collected from a male donor with ankylosing spondylitis. The sample was blood, either unsorted or a sorted T cell fraction (not recorded which). V is TRBV29-1 and J is TRBJ2-5; either TRBD1 or TRBD2 may supply D (5 bases each). The chain's CDR3 is CSVRTTTGAGETQYF. The CDR3 DNA sequence: TGCAGCGTACGAACGACAACTGGGGCGGGAGAGACCCAGTACTTC.